These 4 T cell receptor beta chains came from one sample sequenced in a study of T-cell reconstitution after alpha-beta-depleted transplantation in children. Researchers prepared the TCRbeta library using unique molecular identifiers, the study reports. TCRdb reprocessed the PCR reads via MiXCR and lists one record per CDR3 protein. Among around 960,000 distinct CDR3 sequences listed, around 30% were seen once. The material was PBMCs, mostly from graft donor cells, obtained 360 days after TCRalphabeta/CD19-depleted stem cell transplant. The receptors shown here come from a boy under two years old who had a stem cell transplant for SCID, so the T cells may come from the graft donor.

Only a few counts were recorded for this clonotype. Its ends do not fully match the called genes, so a read error is possible. This rearrangement joins TRBV4-1 to TRBJ2-1; TRBD2 matches at 7 bases. The CDR3 spans 16 residues. CDR1 and CDR2 from the germline V gene are MGHRA and YSYEKL. The CDR3 DNA reads TGCGCCAGCAGCCAAGTGGGACTACCATCCTTCAATGAGCAGTTCTTC. Encoded protein: CASSQVGLPSFNEQFF.

Only a few counts were recorded for this clonotype. J is TRBJ2-2 and V is TRBV4-2; no clear D. Germline CDR1 and CDR2: LGHNA and YNFKEQ. Trimming took 0 bases from V and 3 from J, leaving 8 bases between them. The CDR3 is made up of 15 amino acids. The CDR3 spells CASSQDSLYTGELFF. The DNA for the CDR3 is TGTGCCAGCAGCCAAGATTCACTCTACACCGGGGAGCTGTTTTTT.

The chain employs TRBV20-1 and TRBJ1-6; 8 bases fit TRBD1. This CDR3 comprises 16 residues. V lost 5 bases to trimming and J lost 8 bases; unmatched junction nucleotides: 14. The germline gives CDR1 DFQATT, CDR2 SNEGSKA (reference sequence). As DNA, the CDR3 is TGCAGTGCTGTGAACCATTTGACAGGGGTTTATTCACCCCTCCACTTT. It codes for CSAVNHLTGVYSPLHF.

The rearrangement joins TRBV6-2 or TRBV6-3 to TRBJ1-1, with D maybe TRBD1 (6 bases). This CDR3 has 15 residues. Germline values: CDR1 MNHEY, CDR2 SVGEGT. Trimming removed 6 bases from V and 4 bases from J, with 18 bases in between. The CDR3, as DNA: TGTGCCAGCAGGGGATACAGGGTCCAAGGCACTGAAGCTTTCTTT. Translating gives CASRGYRVQGTEAFF.